The present entry profiles one TCR beta chain with its context. CDR1 MNHEY and CDR2 SVGAGI come from the germline V gene. The CDR3 extends over 14 amino acids. J lost 5 bases, V lost 6 bases, and 7 bases had no gene match. In the original processing: By means of reference gene primer amplification, nucleated cell counts were estimated. Sequencing was performed with immunoSEQ multiplex PCR; in TCRdb, only in-frame clones are kept and a portion is missing. V and J calls and clone size are those listed in that table; D and trimming were worked out from the DNA. The repertoire has about 240,000 clones, roughly four fifths of them found once; the top ten carry approximately 4.5%. This entry comes from a study of blood T cell repertoires in COVID-19.

The chain joins TRBV6-5 to TRBJ1-2; 9 bases map to TRBD1. Source material: peripheral blood. The source of this sequence is a woman between 65 and 79 years old with acute or convalescent COVID-19. CDR3 protein: CASRKQGAQYGYTF. In DNA form, the CDR3 reads TGTGCCAGCAGAAAACAGGGGGCGCAATATGGCTACACCTTC.